Below, 9 T cell receptor beta chains from the same sample are listed, as sequenced in a study of blood T cell repertoires in COVID-19. Produced via immunoSEQ multiplex PCR; TCRdb's table is partial and in-frame only. The table shows over 250,000 clones, with approximately 91% occurring only once. Material for sequencing was peripheral blood. The receptors stem from a man aged 50 to 59 with acute or convalescent COVID-19.

J is TRBJ1-6 and V is TRBV2, with D possibly being TRBD1 (5 bases). V dropped 8 bases and J dropped 9 bases, with 11 bases sitting between them. The CDR3 length is 12 residues. Germline loops: CDR1 SNHLY, CDR2 FYNNEI. The CDR3 nucleotides are TGTGCCAGCGTGGGACTCCGTTCACCCCTCCACTTT. It codes for CASVGLRSPLHF.

The chain carries TRBV3-1 (or the pseudogene TRBV3-2) and TRBJ2-7, with TRBD1 identical over 8 bases. Germline assignment: CDR1 LGHDT and CDR2 YNNKEL (reference sequence). With V trimmed by 4 bases and J by 6 bases, 5 bases remained unmatched. The CDR3 is made up of 13 amino acids. For the CDR3, the DNA is TGTGCCAGCAGCCTTCGACAGGGGACCGAGCAGTACTTC. Protein sequence: CASSLRQGTEQYF.

This rearrangement joins TRBV4-1 to TRBJ2-7, with D possibly TRBD1 on 6 matching bases. CDR1 is MGHRA and CDR2 is YSYEKL in the germline V gene. This CDR3 has 16 amino acids. Trimming stripped 0 bases from V and 0 bases from J, with 12 bases between. CDR3 residues: CASSQDYRDTSYEQYF. The CDR3 DNA reads as TGCGCCAGCAGCCAAGACTACCGGGACACCTCCTACGAGCAGTACTTC.

The chain recombines TRBV4-2 with TRBJ2-1; 7 nucleotides line up with TRBD1. Trimming removed 5 bases from V and 4 bases from J; junction bases left unmatched: 8. The CDR3 contains 15 residues. The germline CDR1 and CDR2 sequences are LGHNA and YNFKEQ. The DNA for the CDR3 is TGTGCCAGCAGCAGCAGGACAGGAGTTTACAATGAGCAGTTCTTC. It yields the protein CASSSRTGVYNEQFF.

The sample holds a few counts of this clone. The CDR3 loop reads CASSSRRGGNTDTQYF. DNA for the CDR3: TGTGCCAGCAGTTCACGAAGGGGCGGAAACACAGATACGCAGTATTTT. The gene calls are TRBV5-4 and TRBJ2-3; possibly TRBD1 for D (5 bases). The germline V gene has CDR1 SGHNT and CDR2 YYREEE (reference sequence). The CDR3 is made up of 16 amino acids. V lost 5 bases and J lost 2, with 18 bases in between.

The chain combines TRBV7-2 with TRBJ1-2; 8 nucleotides align to TRBD1. Trimming at V came to 1 base and at J to 8 bases, leaving 9 bases not matched to a gene. This CDR3 comprises 15 residues. Germline lookup yields CDR1 SGHTA and CDR2 FQGNSA. The CDR3 bases are TGTGCCAGCAGCTTAGTTGCAGGGGGCGCGGAGGGCTACACCTTC. It translates to CASSLVAGGAEGYTF.

This chain connects TRBV12-3 or TRBV12-4 to TRBJ2-5, with a possible D match to TRBD1 (5 bases). The length of the CDR3 is 13 residues. V was trimmed by 3 bases and J by 5 bases, leaving 10 bases between them. The CDR3, as DNA: TGTGCCAGCAGTTTCGGCAGGGTGGAGACCCAGTACTTC. Encoded protein: CASSFGRVETQYF.

The chain carries TRBV6-5 and TRBJ1-4; no clear D. There are 14 residues in the CDR3. V was cut by 6 bases and J by 8 bases, with 16 bases left in between. The germline V gene encodes CDR1 MNHEY and CDR2 SVGAGI. CDR3 DNA sequence: TGTGCCAGCAGCCCACAGATATTAGAGGAAAAACTGTTTTTT. It is translated as CASSPQILEEKLFF.

The chain couples TRBV5-4 to TRBJ2-7; 7 positions match TRBD1. Germline V gives CDR1 SGHNT, CDR2 YYREEE (reference sequence). V lost 4 bases to trimming and J lost 4 bases; unmatched junction nucleotides: 11. The CDR3 sequence is 15 residues long. The CDR3 loop is CASSKSGTVYYEQYF. Here the CDR3 DNA reads TGTGCCAGCAGCAAGTCCGGGACAGTGTATTACGAGCAGTACTTC. The full variable domain, its missing parts supplied by reference TRBV5-4 and TRBJ2-7, is ETGVTQSPTHLIKTRGQQVTLRCSSQSGHNTVSWYQQALGQGPQFIFQYYREEENGRGNFPPRFSGLQFPNYSSELNVNALELDDSALYLCASSKSGTVYYEQYFGPGTRLTVT.